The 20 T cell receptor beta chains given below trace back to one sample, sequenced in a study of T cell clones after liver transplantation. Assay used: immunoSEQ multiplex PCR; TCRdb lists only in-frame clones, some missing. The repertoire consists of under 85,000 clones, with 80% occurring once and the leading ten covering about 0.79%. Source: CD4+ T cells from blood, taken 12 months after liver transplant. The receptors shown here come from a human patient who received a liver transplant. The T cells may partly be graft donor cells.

The CDR3 is CASSYQQGSGSYTF. The CDR3 DNA sequence: TGTGCCAGCAGTTACCAACAGGGATCCGGAAGCTACACCTTC. This rearrangement joins TRBV6-5 to TRBJ1-2, with a weak D call TRBD1 (6 bases). The CDR3 has 14 amino acids. CDR1 is MNHEY and CDR2 is SVGAGI in the germline V gene. Between the trimmed V and J ends, which lost 2 bases and 9 bases, there was a span of 16 bases.

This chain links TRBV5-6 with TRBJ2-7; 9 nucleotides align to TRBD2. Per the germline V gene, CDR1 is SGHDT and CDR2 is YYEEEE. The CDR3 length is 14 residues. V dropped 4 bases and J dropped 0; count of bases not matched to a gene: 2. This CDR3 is CASSPTSGSYEQYF. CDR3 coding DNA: TGTGCCAGCAGCCCGACTAGCGGCTCCTACGAGCAGTACTTC.

The CDR3: CASSPNGQGRSYEQYF. CDR3 DNA sequence: TGTGCCAGCAGTCCTAACGGACAGGGAAGGTCCTACGAGCAGTACTTC. The chain recombines TRBV28 with TRBJ2-7; 8 bases are a match to TRBD1. Looked up from germline, CDR1 is MDHEN and CDR2 is SYDVKM. CDR3 length: 16 residues. The junction had 10 bases not matched to a gene; V was cut back by 5 bases and J by 1 base.

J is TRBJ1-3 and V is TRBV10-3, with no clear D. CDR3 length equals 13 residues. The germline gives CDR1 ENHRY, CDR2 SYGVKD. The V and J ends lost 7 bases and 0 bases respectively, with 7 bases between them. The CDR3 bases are TGTGCCATCAAGGGTAGCTCTGGAAACACCATATATTTT. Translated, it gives CAIKGSSGNTIYF.

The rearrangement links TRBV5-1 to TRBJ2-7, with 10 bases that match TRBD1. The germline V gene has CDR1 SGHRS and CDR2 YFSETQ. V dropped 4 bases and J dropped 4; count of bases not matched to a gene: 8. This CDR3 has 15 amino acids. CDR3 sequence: CASSAGTGVMYEQYF. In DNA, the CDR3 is TGCGCCAGCAGCGCCGGGACAGGGGTAATGTACGAGCAGTACTTC.

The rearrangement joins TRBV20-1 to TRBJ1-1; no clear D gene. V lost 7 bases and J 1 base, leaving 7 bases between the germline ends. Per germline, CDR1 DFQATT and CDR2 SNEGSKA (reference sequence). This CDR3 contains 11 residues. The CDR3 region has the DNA TGCAGTGGTAGGACGAACACTGAAGCTTTCTTT. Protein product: CSGRTNTEAFF.

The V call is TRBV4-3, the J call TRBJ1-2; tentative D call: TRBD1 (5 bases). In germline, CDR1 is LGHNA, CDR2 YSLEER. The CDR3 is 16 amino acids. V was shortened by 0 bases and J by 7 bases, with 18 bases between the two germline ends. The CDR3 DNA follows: TGCGCCAGCAGCCAAGATTATGGGAAGGGGCGGCGTGGCTACACCTTC. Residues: CASSQDYGKGRRGYTF.

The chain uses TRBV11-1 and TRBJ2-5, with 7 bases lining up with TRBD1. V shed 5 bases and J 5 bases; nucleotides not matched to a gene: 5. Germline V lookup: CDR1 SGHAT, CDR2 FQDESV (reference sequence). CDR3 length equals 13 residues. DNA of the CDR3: TGTGCCAGCAGCCCCGACAGGGCTGAGACCCAGTACTTC. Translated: CASSPDRAETQYF.

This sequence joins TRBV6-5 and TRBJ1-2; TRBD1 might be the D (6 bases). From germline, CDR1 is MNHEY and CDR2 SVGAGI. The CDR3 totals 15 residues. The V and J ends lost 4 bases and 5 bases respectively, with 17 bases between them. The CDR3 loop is CASSSSWTVPYGYTF. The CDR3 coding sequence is TGTGCCAGCAGTTCCTCGTGGACAGTCCCTTATGGCTACACCTTC.

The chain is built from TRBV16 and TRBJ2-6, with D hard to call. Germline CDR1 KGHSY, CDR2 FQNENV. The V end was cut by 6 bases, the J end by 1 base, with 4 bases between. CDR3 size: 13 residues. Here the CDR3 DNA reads TGTGCCAGCAGAGAATCTGGGGCCAACGTCCTGACTTTC. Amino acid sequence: CASRESGANVLTF.

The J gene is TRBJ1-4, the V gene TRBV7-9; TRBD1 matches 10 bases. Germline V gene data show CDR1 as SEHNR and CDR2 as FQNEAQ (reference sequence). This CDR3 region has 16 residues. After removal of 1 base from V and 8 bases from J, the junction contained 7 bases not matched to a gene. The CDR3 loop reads CASSLGDRGHREKLFF. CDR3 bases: TGTGCCAGCAGCTTAGGCGACAGGGGGCACAGGGAAAAACTGTTTTTT.

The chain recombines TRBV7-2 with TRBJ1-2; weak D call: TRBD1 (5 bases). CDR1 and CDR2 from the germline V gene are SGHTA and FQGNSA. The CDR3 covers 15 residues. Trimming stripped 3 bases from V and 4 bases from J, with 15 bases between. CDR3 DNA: TGTGCCAGCAGCTTCGGACACTTTAACTTCTATGGCTACACCTTC. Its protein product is CASSFGHFNFYGYTF.

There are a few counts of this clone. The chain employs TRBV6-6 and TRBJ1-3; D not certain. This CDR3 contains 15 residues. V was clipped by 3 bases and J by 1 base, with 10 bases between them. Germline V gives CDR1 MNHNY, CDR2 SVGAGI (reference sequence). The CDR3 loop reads CASSYSTNSGNTIYF. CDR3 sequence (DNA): TGTGCCAGCAGTTATTCGACCAATTCTGGAAACACCATATATTTT.

The CDR3 nucleotides are TGTGCCAGCAGCTTAAGGGGCTCGAACACTGAAGCTTTCTTT. This translates into CASSLRGSNTEAFF. The chain carries TRBV11-2 and TRBJ1-1, with D tentatively TRBD1 (5 bases). V shed 2 bases and J shed 1 base, with 8 bases lying between them. The germline V gene encodes CDR1 SGHAT and CDR2 FQNNGV. The length of the CDR3 is 14 residues.

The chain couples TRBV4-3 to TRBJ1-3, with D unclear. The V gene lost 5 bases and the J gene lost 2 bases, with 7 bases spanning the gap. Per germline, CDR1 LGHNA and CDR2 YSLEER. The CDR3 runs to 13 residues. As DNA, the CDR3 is TGCGCCAGCAGCTTAGGGCCTGGAAACACCATATATTTT. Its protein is CASSLGPGNTIYF.

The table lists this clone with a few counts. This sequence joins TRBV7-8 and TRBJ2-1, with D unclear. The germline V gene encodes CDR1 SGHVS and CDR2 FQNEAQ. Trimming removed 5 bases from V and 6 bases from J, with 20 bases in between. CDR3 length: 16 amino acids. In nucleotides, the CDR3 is TGTGCCAGCAGCCTCCTTACTACCCGAGTCAGCAATGAGCAGTTCTTC. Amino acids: CASSLLTTRVSNEQFF.

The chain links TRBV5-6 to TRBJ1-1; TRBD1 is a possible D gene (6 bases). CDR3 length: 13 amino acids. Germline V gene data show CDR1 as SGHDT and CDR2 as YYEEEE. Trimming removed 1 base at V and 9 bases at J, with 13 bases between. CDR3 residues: CASSLKQGEKAFF. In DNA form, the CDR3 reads TGTGCCAGCAGCTTGAAACAGGGAGAAAAAGCTTTCTTT.

The CDR3 DNA follows: TGTGCCAGTAGCCGGAGGGGGCCTAGCGGTCTCACAGATACGCAGTATTTT. Translation: CASSRRGPSGLTDTQYF. The rearrangement uses TRBV19 and TRBJ2-3; D possibly uses TRBD1 or TRBD2 (7 bases each). The germline gives CDR1 LNHDA, CDR2 SQIVND (reference sequence). CDR3 length: 17 residues. Trimming took 6 bases from V and 2 from J, leaving 21 bases between them.

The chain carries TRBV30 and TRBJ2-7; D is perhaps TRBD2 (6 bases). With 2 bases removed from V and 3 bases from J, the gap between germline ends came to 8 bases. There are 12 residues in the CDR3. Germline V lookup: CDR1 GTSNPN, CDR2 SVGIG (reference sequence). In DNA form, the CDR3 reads TGTGCCTGGAGTCGGGGGAGCTACGAGCAGTACTTC. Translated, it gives CAWSRGSYEQYF.

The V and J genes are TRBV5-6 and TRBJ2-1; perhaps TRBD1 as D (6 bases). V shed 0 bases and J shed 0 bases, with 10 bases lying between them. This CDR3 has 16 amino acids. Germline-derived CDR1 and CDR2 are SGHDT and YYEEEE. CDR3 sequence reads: CASSLGDRNSYNEQFF. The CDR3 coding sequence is TGTGCCAGCAGCTTGGGAGACAGGAACTCCTACAATGAGCAGTTCTTC.